The sequence of this TCR beta chain was determined in a study of blood T cell repertoires in COVID-19. About the research overall: COVID-19 samples collected from the United States, Italy and Spain covered acute and convalescent phases. T cells, B-cell-depleted T cells, or PBMCs provided the cDNA or gDNA that served as material.

In the authors' methods: By means of reference gene primer amplification, nucleated cell counts were estimated. Some clones are missing from TCRdb's copy, which holds only in-frame ones; the method was immunoSEQ multiplex PCR. The DNA was the basis for D and trimming; V, J and clone size are from that table. The data show 150,000 to 200,000 clones, with about 80% seen just once and 8.4% held by the top ten. The CDR3 has 14 residues. Germline CDR1 PRHDT, CDR2 FYEKMQ (reference sequence). V lost 4 bases to trimming and J lost 0 bases; unmatched junction nucleotides: 3. The chain carries TRBV13 and TRBJ2-7; the match to TRBD2 covers 7 bases. This sequence was found in a woman in her 70s with acute or convalescent COVID-19. The sequenced material came from peripheral blood. The chain's CDR3 is CASSYLADSYEQYF. The CDR3 bases are TGTGCCAGCAGCTATCTAGCGGACTCCTACGAGCAGTACTTC.